This T cell receptor beta chain came from a study of T cells in Graves' hyperthyroidism and ophthalmopathy (dated by TCRdb to about 2019). As for the study more broadly: Peripheral blood was collected at initial diagnosis, before any treatment. A discovery cohort of about a hundred patients, about 43 with Graves' ophthalmopathy and fewer than 65 with stable Graves' hyperthyroidism, was used to find distinguishing TCR V-J signatures. Whether ophthalmopathy could be predicted prospectively was tested in an independent validation cohort made up of about 20 hyperthyroidism patients plus 17 patients who later progressed to ophthalmopathy. The 95 to 100 discovery patients were divided at random into training and test sets in a 7:3 ratio. The study also compared thyroid tissue and blood T-cell repertoires from a handful of Graves' hyperthyroidism patients. After sampling, hyperthyroidism patients received methimazole starting at 30 mg daily, and ophthalmopathy patients received high-dose intravenous methylprednisolone. TCR Vbeta CDR3 sequencing of 140 or so peripheral blood samples (43 ophthalmopathy, 75 to 80 hyperthyroidism and roughly 17 progressor patients) is reported in the paper.

Relative to germline, V is 2 bases shorter and J is 2 bases shorter, with 11 bases between their ends. Via the germline V gene (reference sequence), CDR1 is SGHNT and CDR2 YYREEE. Including cysteine and phenylalanine, the CDR3 has 15 amino acids. Only CDR3 DNA remains: 45 bases, in frame from the first base. Ophthalmopathy patients had moderately to severely active disease, Clinical Activity Score of at least 3, NOSPECS grade of at least 4, and duration under 3 months. Patients with uncontrolled infections, other autoimmune diseases, pregnancy or lactation were excluded. Diagnoses relied on clinical symptoms, serum thyroxine and TRAb, thyroid ultrasound and orbital computed tomography. Ficoll-Paque density gradient centrifugation was used to isolate PBMCs from approximately 10 ml of fresh peripheral blood. Trizol reagent was used to extract total RNA, and RNA quality was then checked on an Agilent 2100 Bioanalyzer.

The study at large found these results: In validation, the model predicted progression to ophthalmopathy with 55% to 71% sensitivity and approximately 72% specificity, a median of about 6 months before onset. Ophthalmopathy was separated from stable hyperthyroidism by a 13 V-J signature model, with 85% to 90% sensitivity and roughly 84% specificity obtained in cross-validation and 80%/75% obtained in testing. Sample size was not statistically predetermined, and blinding of investigators to group allocation was not performed. Most expanded thyroid clonotypes (frequency above 0.001) were also detected in blood, a finding suggesting that blood repertoires may reflect thyroid immune responses.

At least ten counts were recorded for this clonotype. Which antigen it targets is not known. Per-nucleotide qualities are absent, and no much larger clonotype sits a single base away. Amplification of TCR beta CDR3 regions was carried out from RNA transcripts. The TCR CDR3 was subjected to a first round of RT-PCR using the HTBI primer set and the Qiagen OneStep RT-PCR kit. The libraries were constructed in a second round of multiplex PCR and then size-selected and purified. Paired-end sequencing of the libraries was performed with 100 bp reads on an Illumina HiSeq2000. Turning to the authors' computational methods: SOAPnuke was used to process the raw data, with reads discarded if the reads contained adapters or uncalled bases, had a mean Phred below 15, or lacked an exact constant-primer or identifier match. High-quality paired reads were merged with COPE v1.2.5, and unique nucleotide sequences were defined as clonotypes. MiTCR v1.1 was used to align the clonotypes against IMGT TRBV, TRBD and TRBJ reference segments. Analysis was restricted to V-J combinations with a frequency above 0.0001, which covered 99.2% of repertoires. The TCS score was defined as F50 (clonal expansion) divided by E x V (chaos), with BLOSUM62-based TCRdist calculated between CDR3 peptides within each V-J. Welch's t-statistics and random forest reduced roughly 500 V-J features to 10 to 15, which were used in a naive Bayes classifier (R e1071). The similarity between thyroid and blood repertoires was quantified using the Morisita-Horn index. TCRdb handled the public reads itself, with Q25 trimming in fastp and clone calling in MiXCR, and kept productive beta chains. Every distinct CDR3 protein forms one entry, paired with its most common genes and DNA. These V and J calls rely on TCRdb rather than the paper's analysis. Across this sample there are around 35,000 distinct CDR3 sequences, with around 50% seen only once. The ten largest clones capture roughly 16% of the sample.

The sequencing sample was made of blood. The sequence links TRBV5-4 to TRBJ2-1, with no reliable assignment of the D segment. The source of this sequence is a man between 40 and 49 years old with Graves' ophthalmopathy. Here is the DNA: TGTGCCAGCAGCTTCCCGGTAGGGACCTACAATGAGCAGTTCTTC. This yields the protein CASSFPVGTYNEQFF.